These T cell receptor beta chains were read from a single sample in a study of CD8 T cells in ankylosing spondylitis. MiXCR, applied by TCRdb to the 5' RACE reads, yields one record per CDR3 protein. The table has about 500,000 distinct CDR3 sequences, approximately 5% seen once. Sequences were obtained from blood, either unsorted or a sorted T cell fraction (not recorded which). The receptor set was obtained from a male donor with ankylosing spondylitis. Both conserved end residues are part of each CDR3. The D gene is left open where the match is weak. Rows give clone size only sometimes, using once, few, many, or a class for an expanded clone.

j_gene | v_gene | abundance | d_gene | CDR3nt | CDR3aa
TRBJ2-2 | TRBV5-1 | few | . | TGCGCCAGCAGCTTAACGGTAGCGAACACCGGGGAGCTGTTTTTT | CASSLTVANTGELFF
TRBJ2-7 | TRBV6-1 | few | . | TGTGCCAGCAGTGAACTGGGGGGCGATTCCTACGAGCAGTACTTC | CASSELGGDSYEQYF
TRBJ2-5 | TRBV12-3/TRBV12-4 | many | . | TGTGCCAGCCGAGACTTCGAAGAGACCCAGTACTTC | CASRDFEETQYF
TRBJ2-5 | TRBV27 | many | . | TGTGCCAGCAGTTTAAGGGTTCAAGAGACCCAGTACTTC | CASSLRVQETQYF
TRBJ2-1 | TRBV24-1 | many | TRBD2 | TGTGCCACCAGTGCGGGACTAGCGGGCAATGAGCAGTTCTTC | CATSAGLAGNEQFF
TRBJ2-2 | TRBV12-3/TRBV12-4 | many | . | TGTGCCAGCCATCCTTCGAGGGCTGGCACCGGGGAGCTGTTTTTT | CASHPSRAGTGELFF
TRBJ2-7 | TRBV20-1 | . | . | TGCAGTGCCCTCCGGCACTACGAGCAGTACTTC | CSALRHYEQYF
TRBJ2-3 | TRBV2 | once | . | TGTGCCAGCAGTTTCGGTGGGGATACGCAGTATTTT | CASSFGGDTQYF
TRBJ1-3 | TRBV7-2 | many | . | TGTGCCAGCAGCTTAGCCTATCCGAGGGGGGACACCATATATTTT | CASSLAYPRGDTIYF
TRBJ1-6 | TRBV6-1 | . | . | TGTGCCAGCAAACGGGACAATCGATCACCCCTCCACTTT | CASKRDNRSPLHF
TRBJ2-6 | TRBV6-2/TRBV6-3 | many | . | TGTGCCAGCAGTTACACCTTGGTCGGTCCGGTCCTCTCTGGGGCCAACGTCCTGACTTTC | CASSYTLVGPVLSGANVLTF
TRBJ2-7 | TRBV20-1 | many | TRBD2 | TGCAGTGCCACTAGCGGGAGCAGGTCCTACGAGCAGTACTTC | CSATSGSRSYEQYF
TRBJ2-3 | TRBV24-1 | many | . | TGTGCCACCAGTGATTGGAACAGGGACACAGATACGCAGTATTTT | CATSDWNRDTDTQYF
TRBJ2-1 | TRBV10-3 | many | . | TGTGCCGCCGATAAGGGGGGGGGACAGAAACATGAGCAGTTCTTC | CAADKGGGQKHEQFF
TRBJ1-4 | TRBV3-1 | many | TRBD1 | TGTGCCAGCAGCCGTCTGTCAGGGACAGGCCATGAAAAACTGTTTTTT | CASSRLSGTGHEKLFF
TRBJ2-3 | TRBV28 | few | TRBD1 | TGTGCCAGCAGCTGGGACAGCACTAGCACAGATACGCAGTATTTT | CASSWDSTSTDTQYF
TRBJ2-1 | TRBV6-5 | many | . | TGTGCCAGCAGTTATCCCCAGGGGGGCAATGAGCAGTTCTTC | CASSYPQGGNEQFF
TRBJ1-5 | TRBV7-2 | many | . | TGTGCCAGCAGCTCCCCTGGGGGCCCCCGCGGACAGCCCCAGCATTTT | CASSSPGGPRGQPQHF
TRBJ2-1 | TRBV20-1 | many | TRBD2 | TGCAGTGCTACCTCGGGACTAGCGTATTACAATGAGCAGTTCTTC | CSATSGLAYYNEQFF
TRBJ2-1 | TRBV4-2 | many | . | TGTGCCAGCAGCCTAAGGGGGGCGAATGAGCAGTTCTTC | CASSLRGANEQFF
TRBJ2-2 | TRBV20-1 | many | . | TGCAGTGCTACCCAGGGGTCCGGGGAGCTGTTTTTT | CSATQGSGELFF
TRBJ2-3 | TRBV5-1 | many | TRBD2 | TGCGCCAGCGGAAGACTAGCGGGAAGAGCAGATACGCAGTATTTT | CASGRLAGRADTQYF
TRBJ2-1 | TRBV5-5 | few | TRBD1 | TGTGCCAGCAGCTTCGGGACAGGGTTATACAATGAGCAGTTCTTC | CASSFGTGLYNEQFF
TRBJ2-4 | TRBV6-1 | few | TRBD1 | TGTGCCGGAGGACAGGGCGAAGCCAAAAACATTCAGTACTTC | CAGGQGEAKNIQYF
TRBJ2-2 | TRBV5-1 | many | . | TGCGCCAGCAGCCCGGAGGGACGGACGAACACCGGGGAGCTGTTTTTT | CASSPEGRTNTGELFF
TRBJ2-7 | TRBV28 | many | TRBD1 | TGTGCCAGCAGTCCCCCCCGACAGGGTCGGGACTCCTACGAGCAGTACTTC | CASSPPRQGRDSYEQYF
TRBJ2-5 | TRBV29-1 | many | . | TGCAGCGTTGGACTCCGGATGAGTCAAGAGACCCAGTACTTC | CSVGLRMSQETQYF
TRBJ1-6 | TRBV12-3/TRBV12-4 | many | TRBD1 | TGTGCCAGCAGTGTCCGACAGGGCTATAATTCACCCCTCCACTTT | CASSVRQGYNSPLHF
TRBJ2-3 | TRBV20-1 | . | TRBD2 | TGCTGTGCTAGAGATTGGACTAGCGGGAGCACAGATACGCAGTATTTT | CCARDWTSGSTDTQYF
TRBJ2-7 | TRBV18 | . | . | TGTGCCAGCTCACTTCACAGGGACTACGAGCAGTACTTC | CASSLHRDYEQYF
TRBJ2-5 | TRBV18 | . | TRBD2 | TGTGCCAGCTCACCAAGAATAGGGTCTAGCGGAGTCCAAGAGACCCAGTACTTC | CASSPRIGSSGVQETQYF
TRBJ2-3 | TRBV29-1 | many | . | TGCAGCGTTGGGGAGTTACAGGCCAGGGATACGCAGTATTTT | CSVGELQARDTQYF
TRBJ1-1 | TRBV5-6 | many | . | TGTGCCAGCAGCGACTACAGGGATTTGTGGAACACTGAAGCTTTCTTT | CASSDYRDLWNTEAFF
TRBJ2-1 | TRBV20-1 | . | TRBD2 | TGCTGTGCTAGAGCCCGGGGGGGATCCTTTAGCAATGAGCAGTTCTTC | CCARARGGSFSNEQFF
TRBJ2-1 | TRBV20-1 | many | TRBD2 | TGCAGTGCCCGGACTAGCGGGAGGGATCACTACAATGAGCAGTTCTTC | CSARTSGRDHYNEQFF
TRBJ2-3 | TRBV7-6 | many | TRBD2 | TGTGCCAGCAGCTCGGCGAACATAGCGGGAGGCCACACAGATACGCAGTATTTT | CASSSANIAGGHTDTQYF
TRBJ1-3 | TRBV3-1 | once | . | TGTGCCACCACGAGGACCGGGGCGAAGGGAAACACCATATATTTT | CATTRTGAKGNTIYF
TRBJ2-7 | TRBV4-3 | many | TRBD2 | TGCGCCAGCAGCCAAGATTCGGCGGGGGGGACCTACGAGCAGTACTTC | CASSQDSAGGTYEQYF
TRBJ2-6 | TRBV5-1 | many | . | TGCGCCAGCAGCTTGTCCCAGAGGTCTGGGGCCAACGTCCTGACTTTC | CASSLSQRSGANVLTF
TRBJ2-5 | TRBV7-8 | . | . | TGTGCCAGCAGCTTCGGGACCACCCAAGAGACCCAGTACTTC | CASSFGTTQETQYF
TRBJ2-1 | TRBV12-3/TRBV12-4 | many | . | TGTGCCAGCAGTTTAGGGAGTAGCGCTGAGCAGTTCTTC | CASSLGSSAEQFF
TRBJ1-5 | TRBV12-3/TRBV12-4 | many | TRBD1 | TGTGCCAGCAGTCATAGTCGAGGGACAGGGGTCGGTCAGCCCCAGCATTTT | CASSHSRGTGVGQPQHF
TRBJ2-1 | TRBV27 | many | TRBD2 | TGTGCCAGCTCACCCGGGACTAGCGGGAACAATGAGCAGTTCTTC | CASSPGTSGNNEQFF
TRBJ1-3 | TRBV7-9 | . | . | TGTGCCAGCAGCTGGGGGGTGTTCTCTGGAAACACCATATATTTT | CASSWGVFSGNTIYF
TRBJ2-2 | TRBV5-1 | many | . | TGCGCCAGCAGCTTGGTGGCCTCCACCGGGGAGCTGTTTTTT | CASSLVASTGELFF
TRBJ2-7 | TRBV7-2 | many | . | TGTGCCAGCAGCCCTCAGGGTTATCGATTCTACGAGCAGTACTTC | CASSPQGYRFYEQYF
TRBJ2-7 | TRBV12-3/TRBV12-4 | many | . | TGTGCCAGCACCCTTGGGGGGGCAAACGAGCAGTACTTC | CASTLGGANEQYF
TRBJ2-2 | TRBV5-1 | many | TRBD1 | TGCGCCAGCAGCTTGAGCTTGGGACAGAGGAACACCGGGGAGCTGTTTTTT | CASSLSLGQRNTGELFF
TRBJ2-7 | TRBV20-1 | . | TRBD1 | TGCAGTGCAGATCCGGGACAGGAGGCAAAGCAGTACTTC | CSADPGQEAKQYF
TRBJ2-7 | TRBV20-1 | . | TRBD1 | TGCAGTGCTAGACCAGTTTATTCGGCAGGGGGCTCCTACGAGCAGTACTTC | CSARPVYSAGGSYEQYF
TRBJ1-5 | TRBV5-1 | many | . | TGCGCCAGCAGCTTGGGGGAGGACCTGGGGCAGCCCCAGCATTTT | CASSLGEDLGQPQHF
TRBJ2-2 | TRBV10-3 | few | TRBD1 | TGTGCCATGAACAGGGGCCGGAACACCGGGGAGCTGTTTTTT | CAMNRGRNTGELFF
TRBJ1-6 | TRBV10-3 | many | . | TGTGCCATTCAGGGGATCTGGAATTCACCCCTCCACTTT | CAIQGIWNSPLHF
TRBJ2-7 | TRBV10-1 | many | . | TGCGCCAGCAGTGAGTCGATGGCCCAGAACGAGCAGTACTTC | CASSESMAQNEQYF
TRBJ2-5 | TRBV20-1 | many | TRBD1 | TGCAGTGCCCCCCCAGGGGGCTTTGAGACCCAGTACTTC | CSAPPGGFETQYF